This T cell receptor beta chain originates from a study of blood T cell repertoires in COVID-19. Looking at the study overall: Sites across the United States, Italy and Spain contributed samples from acute and convalescent COVID-19. T cells, B-cell-depleted T cells, or PBMCs provided the cDNA or gDNA that served as material.

The CDR3 contains 13 residues. The germline V gene encodes CDR1 MGHRA and CDR2 YSYEKL. V lost 4 bases, J lost 7 bases, and 13 bases lay in between. Assay: immunoSEQ multiplex PCR; the TCRdb copy retains only in-frame clones and omits some. The table includes 200,000 to 250,000 clones, roughly 82% detected once. The specimen sequenced was peripheral blood. V and J are TRBV4-1 and TRBJ1-1; D gene ambiguous. The clonotype comes from a woman aged 40 to 50 with acute or convalescent COVID-19. The CDR3 loop is CASSLTDTDEAFF. CDR3 bases: TGCGCCAGCAGCCTAACAGACACGGATGAAGCTTTCTTT.